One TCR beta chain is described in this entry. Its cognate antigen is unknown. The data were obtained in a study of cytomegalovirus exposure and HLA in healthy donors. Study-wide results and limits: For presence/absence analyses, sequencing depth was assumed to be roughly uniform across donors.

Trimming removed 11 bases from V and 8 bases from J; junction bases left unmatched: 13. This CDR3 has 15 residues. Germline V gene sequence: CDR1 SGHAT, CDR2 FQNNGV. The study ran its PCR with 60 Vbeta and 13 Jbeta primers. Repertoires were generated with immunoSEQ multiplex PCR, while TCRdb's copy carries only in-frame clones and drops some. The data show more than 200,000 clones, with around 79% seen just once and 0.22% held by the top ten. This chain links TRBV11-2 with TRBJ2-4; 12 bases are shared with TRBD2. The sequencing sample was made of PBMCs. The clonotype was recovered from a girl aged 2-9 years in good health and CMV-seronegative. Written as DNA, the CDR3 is TGTGCCGGATCTAGCGGGGGGGGAATCCGGGACATTCAGTACTTC. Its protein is CAGSSGGGIRDIQYF.